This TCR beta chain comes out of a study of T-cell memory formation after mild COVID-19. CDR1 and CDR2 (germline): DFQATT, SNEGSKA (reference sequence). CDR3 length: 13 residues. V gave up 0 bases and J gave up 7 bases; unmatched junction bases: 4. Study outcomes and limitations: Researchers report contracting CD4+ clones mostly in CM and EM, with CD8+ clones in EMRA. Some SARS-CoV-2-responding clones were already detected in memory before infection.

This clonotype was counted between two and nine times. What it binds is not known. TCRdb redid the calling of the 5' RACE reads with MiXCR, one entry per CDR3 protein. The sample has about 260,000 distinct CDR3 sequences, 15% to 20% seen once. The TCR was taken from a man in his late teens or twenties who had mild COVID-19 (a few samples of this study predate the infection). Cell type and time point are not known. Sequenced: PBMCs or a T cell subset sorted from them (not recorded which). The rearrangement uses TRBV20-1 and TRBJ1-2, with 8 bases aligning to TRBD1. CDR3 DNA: TGCAGTGCTAGAGATAGGGACAGGCGTGGCTACACCTTC. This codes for CSARDRDRRGYTF.